These 28 T cell receptor beta chains originate from one sample sequenced in a study of blood T cell repertoires in COVID-19. Some clones are missing from TCRdb's copy, which holds only in-frame ones; the method was immunoSEQ multiplex PCR. The sample shows hundreds of thousands of clones, 75% to 90% of them seen only once. Sequencing was carried out using PBMCs or T cells enriched from blood (not recorded which). The source of these receptors is a man between 25 and 39 years old who had recovered from COVID-19.

CDR3 amino acids: CATSRARGSYEQYF. DNA for the CDR3: TGTGCCACCAGCAGAGCCAGGGGATCCTACGAGCAGTACTTC. The J gene is TRBJ2-7, the V gene TRBV15; the D gene is possibly TRBD1 (6 bases). V shed 1 base and J shed 1 base, with 8 bases lying between them. CDR3 size: 14 residues. The germline CDR1 and CDR2 sequences are LNHNV and YYDKDF (reference sequence).

The chain uses TRBV29-1 and TRBJ1-1, with D perhaps matching TRBD1 (5 bases). The CDR3 contains 13 residues. V lost 6 bases to trimming and J lost 2 bases, with 13 bases between them. The germline V gene has CDR1 SQVTM and CDR2 ANQGSEA. The CDR3 DNA reads TGCAGCGTGACACGACAGTTTAACACTGAAGCTTTCTTT. It specifies CSVTRQFNTEAFF.

This clone was detected a few times. V and J are TRBV19 and TRBJ1-2; 8 bases map to TRBD1. Germline CDR1 reads LNHDA; CDR2 reads SQIVND (reference sequence). The CDR3 runs 15 residues. The V and J ends lost 5 bases and 8 bases, in that order; junction bases with no gene match: 13. The CDR3 is CASSSRQGPRGGYTF. CDR3 bases: TGTGCCAGTAGTTCCCGACAGGGGCCGCGCGGGGGCTACACCTTC. Full variable domain (rest looked up from reference TRBV19 and TRBJ1-2): DGGITQSPKYLFRKEGQNVTLSCEQNLNHDAMYWYRQDPGQGLRLIYYSQIVNDFQKGDIAEGYSVSREKKESFPLTVTSAQKNPTAFYLCASSSRQGPRGGYTFGSGTRLTVV.

V usage is TRBV7-2 and J usage is TRBJ2-7, with 11 bases lining up with TRBD2. The CDR3 totals 15 residues. Germline lookup yields CDR1 SGHTA and CDR2 FQGNSA. Trimming took 5 bases from V and 3 from J; bases not matched to a gene: 6. As DNA, the CDR3 is TGTGCCAGCAGCCCCACTAGCGGGAGCAACTACGAGCAGTACTTC. This codes for CASSPTSGSNYEQYF.

The chain joins TRBV11-3 to TRBJ2-1; 12 positions match TRBD2. Per the germline V gene, CDR1 is SGHNT and CDR2 is YENEEA. The CDR3 covers 15 residues. Trimming at V came to 5 bases and at J to 7 bases, leaving 6 bases not matched to a gene. The CDR3 sequence: CASSQTSGGGNEQFF. The DNA of the CDR3 is TGTGCCAGCAGCCAGACTAGCGGGGGAGGGAATGAGCAGTTCTTC.

This clone was found a few times. J is TRBJ2-7 and V is TRBV11-3, with a tentative D call TRBD1 (6 bases). The CDR3 is made up of 13 amino acids. The V gene lost 3 bases and the J gene lost 6 bases, with 12 bases spanning the gap. Germline CDR1 reads SGHNT; CDR2 reads YENEEA. For the CDR3, the DNA is TGTGCCAGCAGCTTGAACAGGGAAGGCGAGCAGTACTTC. It translates to CASSLNREGEQYF.

The V call is TRBV27, the J call TRBJ2-7; TRBD2 aligns across 13 bases. Germline loops: CDR1 MNHEY, CDR2 SMNVEV (reference sequence). The ends lost 5 bases at V and 7 bases at J; junction bases unmatched: 5. The CDR3 is made up of 14 amino acids. Written as DNA, the CDR3 is TGTGCCAGCAGTCCCCGGACTAGCGGGGGAGAGCAGTACTTC. Protein sequence: CASSPRTSGGEQYF.

This clone was seen a single time. The chain employs TRBV5-5 and TRBJ2-7; 9 bases line up with TRBD1. V shed 3 bases and J 6 bases; nucleotides not matched to a gene: 16. There are 17 residues in the CDR3. Per germline, CDR1 SGHKS and CDR2 YYEKEE (reference sequence). CDR3: CASSSAVVGTGPPEQYF. In DNA form, the CDR3 reads TGTGCCAGCAGCTCAGCCGTTGTCGGGACAGGGCCGCCCGAGCAGTACTTC.

The chain is built from TRBV28 and TRBJ1-2, with D perhaps matching TRBD1 (6 bases). Germline V lookup: CDR1 MDHEN, CDR2 SYDVKM. The CDR3 consists of 12 residues. The V end lost 3 bases, the J end lost 8 bases, and 10 bases lay between the germline ends. The chain's CDR3 is CASSLSGAGYTF. CDR3 DNA: TGTGCCAGCAGTTTGTCAGGGGCCGGCTACACCTTC.

Details on this clone: This CDR3 is also generated by other DNA sequences in the sample. V usage is TRBV5-1 and J usage is TRBJ2-5, with a weak D call TRBD1 (8 bases). The germline V gene has CDR1 SGHRS and CDR2 YFSETQ. CDR3 length: 14 residues. The germline V and J ends were trimmed by 4 bases and 5 bases, with 15 bases remaining between them. DNA for the CDR3: TGCGCCAGCAGCCCCGGACAGGGAGGGGAGACCCAGTACTTC. Its protein is CASSPGQGGETQYF.

This chain uses TRBV28 with TRBJ1-6, with TRBD1 identical over 7 bases. After removal of 5 bases from V and 8 bases from J, the junction contained 6 bases not matched to a gene. The CDR3 extends over 14 amino acids. In germline, CDR1 is MDHEN, CDR2 SYDVKM. The CDR3 coding sequence is TGTGCCAGCAGTCAAGGACAGGTTTATTCACCCCTCCACTTT. Protein product: CASSQGQVYSPLHF. Looking up the rest from reference TRBV28 and TRBJ1-6 gives the full variable domain: DVKVTQSSRYLVKRTGEKVFLECVQDMDHENMFWYRQDPGLGLRLIYFSYDVKMKEKGDIPEGYSVSREKKERFSLILESASTNQTSMYLCASSQGQVYSPLHFGNGTRLTVT.

The chain uses TRBV10-3 and TRBJ2-1; 8 bases are a match to TRBD1. CDR1 and CDR2 from the germline V gene are ENHRY and SYGVKD. Trimming removed 3 bases from V and 5 bases from J; junction bases left unmatched: 6. There are 15 residues in the CDR3. CDR3: CAISEQGVRDNEQFF. The CDR3 nucleotides are TGTGCCATCAGTGAACAGGGGGTAAGGGACAATGAGCAGTTCTTC.

The chain couples TRBV27 to TRBJ2-7; 11 bases agree with TRBD1. CDR1 MNHEY and CDR2 SMNVEV come from the germline V gene (reference sequence). There are 13 residues in the CDR3. The V segment lost 4 bases and the J segment 5 bases; nucleotides outside the gene matches: 1. The CDR3 nucleotides are TGTGCCAGCAGTTGGACAGGGGGCCACGAGCAGTACTTC. Its protein is CASSWTGGHEQYF.

This clone was observed a handful of times. The gene calls are TRBV5-1 and TRBJ2-5; TRBD2 agrees at 8 bases. Losses at the gene ends were 7 bases for V and 5 bases for J; bases not matched to a gene: 13. This CDR3 has 15 residues. CDR1 is SGHRS and CDR2 is YFSETQ in the germline V gene. CDR3 in DNA: TGCGCCAGCTCCCGTCAAGCGGGAGTTCCGGAGACCCAGTACTTC. Translating it yields CASSRQAGVPETQYF.

The chain combines TRBV18 with TRBJ2-7; 10 bases align to TRBD1. The length of the CDR3 is 13 residues. Germline lookup yields CDR1 KGHSH and CDR2 LQKENI. J gave up 6 bases and V 8 bases, and 7 bases lay outside the gene matches. The CDR3 DNA sequence: TGTGCCAGCCAACCGGGACAGGGGTCCGAGCAGTACTTC. It translates to CASQPGQGSEQYF.

The gene calls are TRBV24-1 and TRBJ2-3; perhaps TRBD1 as D (6 bases). Germline loops: CDR1 KGHDR, CDR2 SFDVKD. V lost 5 bases to trimming and J lost 0 bases, with 11 bases between them. This CDR3 is built from 15 residues. CDR3 DNA: TGTGCCACCAGTGCTACAGGGTTAAGCACAGATACGCAGTATTTT. Amino acids: CATSATGLSTDTQYF.

This chain joins TRBV11-2 and TRBJ1-5; no reliable D call. V lost 3 bases to trimming and J lost 7 bases, with 10 bases between them. CDR3 size: 13 residues. Germline lookup yields CDR1 SGHAT and CDR2 FQNNGV. The chain's CDR3 is CASSFRREQPQHF. As DNA, the CDR3 is TGTGCCAGCAGCTTCCGCCGGGAGCAGCCCCAGCATTTT.

Only one count was recorded for this clone. The genes are TRBV6-6 and TRBJ2-7; D possibly corresponds to TRBD1 (6 bases). The germline V and J ends were trimmed by 6 bases and 0 bases, with 9 bases remaining between them. Per germline, CDR1 MNHNY and CDR2 SVGAGI (reference sequence). This CDR3 spans 13 amino acids. CDR3 coding DNA: TGTGCCAGCAGAACAGGGTTCTCCTACGAGCAGTACTTC. This codes for CASRTGFSYEQYF.

The genes are TRBV2 and TRBJ1-2; 12 bases align to TRBD1. Trimming removed 4 bases from V and 5 bases from J; junction bases left unmatched: 5. Germline V CDR1 and CDR2: SNHLY, FYNNEI. The CDR3 has 15 residues. CDR3 sequence reads: CASSAGTGGSYGYTF. Written as DNA, the CDR3 is TGTGCCAGCAGTGCCGGGACAGGGGGCTCTTATGGCTACACCTTC.

This clone was detected only a few times. The chain recombines TRBV5-1 with TRBJ2-5; D is possibly TRBD1 (6 bases). The CDR3 length is 14 residues. Trimming took 1 base from V and 5 from J, leaving 12 bases between them. Per the germline V gene, CDR1 is SGHRS and CDR2 is YFSETQ. The CDR3 here is CASSLSSGVETQYF. The CDR3 region has the DNA TGCGCCAGCAGCTTGTCATCAGGGGTGGAGACCCAGTACTTC.

The V call is TRBV6-2 or TRBV6-3, the J call TRBJ1-5; no firm D call. Germline CDR1 MNHEY, CDR2 SVGEGT. The CDR3 contains 13 residues. V was shortened by 2 bases and J by 2 bases, with 4 bases between the two germline ends. The CDR3 protein is CASSYVGNQPQHF. The CDR3 nucleotides read TGTGCCAGCAGTTACGTCGGCAATCAGCCCCAGCATTTT.

This chain links TRBV9 with TRBJ1-2; possibly TRBD1 for D (5 bases). V shed 0 bases and J shed 14 bases, with 14 bases lying between them. CDR1 is SGDLS and CDR2 is YYNGEE in the germline V gene. This CDR3 has 12 residues. The chain's CDR3 is CASSVGLRGLTF. The CDR3 DNA is TGTGCCAGCAGCGTAGGTCTTAGGGGTCTTACCTTC.

V gene TRBV2 combines with J gene TRBJ2-5, with TRBD2 matching over 12 bases. This CDR3 has 16 residues. Trimming took 2 bases from V and 4 from J; bases not matched to a gene: 5. Germline V gives CDR1 SNHLY, CDR2 FYNNEI. CDR3 sequence reads: CASSELLAGGSETQYF. CDR3 DNA sequence: TGTGCCAGCAGTGAACTACTAGCGGGAGGATCAGAGACCCAGTACTTC.

This clone appeared a single time. Other DNA sequences in this specimen translate into the identical CDR3. V usage is TRBV19 and J usage is TRBJ2-1, with D perhaps TRBD2 (5 bases). This CDR3 spans 12 amino acids. V shed 3 bases and J shed 7 bases, with 7 bases lying between them. Germline V gene lookup returns CDR1 LNHDA and CDR2 SQIVND (reference sequence). The CDR3 region is CASSIRGNEQFF. The CDR3, as DNA: TGTGCCAGTAGTATTAGAGGGAATGAGCAGTTCTTC.

This chain joins TRBV6-1 and TRBJ2-5; D remains unclear. CDR1 is MNHNS and CDR2 is SASEGT in the germline V gene. There are 14 residues in the CDR3. V was pared by 0 bases and J by 2 bases, with 7 bases between. The CDR3 DNA sequence: TGTGCCAGCAGTGAAGCGCCAGGTCAAGAGACCCAGTACTTC. Its translation: CASSEAPGQETQYF.

J is TRBJ1-5 and V is TRBV4-2; possibly TRBD1 for D (5 bases). From germline, CDR1 is LGHNA and CDR2 YNFKEQ. V lost 0 bases and J 7 bases, leaving 7 bases between the germline ends. CDR3 size: 13 residues. CDR3 in DNA: TGTGCCAGCAGCCAAGAACCAGGGCAGCCCCAGCATTTT. Amino acids: CASSQEPGQPQHF.

In this sample, this clone turned up a few times. The rearrangement links TRBV10-1 to TRBJ2-5; 7 nucleotides match TRBD1. This CDR3 contains 12 residues. The J segment lost 9 bases and the V segment lost 3 bases, leaving 4 bases of the junction unmatched. Germline values: CDR1 WNHNN, CDR2 SYGVQD (reference sequence). The CDR3 bases are TGCGCCAGCAGTGACCCACAGGGGCCCCAGTACTTC. It encodes CASSDPQGPQYF.

This chain joins TRBV18 and TRBJ1-5; 11 nucleotides agree with TRBD1. Trimming took 6 bases from V and 3 from J; bases not matched to a gene: 7. Germline V gene lookup returns CDR1 KGHSH and CDR2 LQKENI. This CDR3 spans 16 amino acids. CDR3 sequence: CASSQGTGGTNQPQHF. The DNA for the CDR3 is TGTGCCAGCTCCCAGGGGACAGGGGGAACCAATCAGCCCCAGCATTTT.